A single sample gave rise to the 7 T cell receptor beta chains below, sequenced in a study of spatial heterogeneity in lung cancer. Study-level results: Counts of expanded intratumoral alpha and beta TCRs tracked tumor mutation counts.

For these receptors, no antigen is known. One entry per CDR3 protein, called by TCRdb with MiXCR from the 5' RACE reads. The data show several thousand distinct CDR3 sequences, around an eighth seen once. Indicated time point: sample taken at primary tumor resection. This specimen consisted of lung tumor tissue, obtained at surgery. All receptors derive from a male donor with early-stage non-small cell lung cancer.

This clonotype appeared once. The library was built for alpha chains, so this beta chain is an off-target read and its size means little. V gene TRBV29-1 combines with J gene TRBJ1-2; TRBD1 might be the D (5 bases). Germline V gives CDR1 SQVTM, CDR2 ANQGSEA. V was shortened by 4 bases and J by 4 bases, with 13 bases between the two germline ends. The CDR3 totals 13 residues. CDR3 amino acids: CSVVAVGPYGYTF. For the CDR3, the DNA is TGCAGCGTTGTGGCAGTGGGACCCTATGGCTACACCTTC.

This clonotype has a count of ten or more. This beta chain lies outside the target of a library built for alpha chains; its clone size means little. J is TRBJ2-7 and V is TRBV9, with D tentatively TRBD1 or TRBD2 (5 bases each). In germline, CDR1 is SGDLS, CDR2 YYNGEE. Trimming stripped 0 bases from V and 0 bases from J, with 10 bases between. This CDR3 spans 15 amino acids. DNA for the CDR3: TGTGCCAGCAGCGTAGGAGGGACGGTCTCCTACGAGCAGTACTTC. Protein sequence: CASSVGGTVSYEQYF. Filled out from reference TRBV9 and TRBJ2-7, the complete variable domain reads DSGVTQTPKHLITATGQRVTLRCSPRSGDLSVYWYQQSLDQGLQFLIQYYNGEERAKGNILERFSAQQFPDLHSELNLSSLELGDSALYFCASSVGGTVSYEQYFGPGTRLTVT.

This clonotype is classed as medium-sized. This beta chain is off target for a library built for alpha chains, so its abundance means little. The rearrangement links TRBV7-3 to TRBJ2-3; a weak D match, TRBD1 (6 bases). The CDR3 loop spans 13 amino acids. The V end was cut by 4 bases, the J end by 4 bases, with 9 bases between. Germline loops: CDR1 SGHTA, CDR2 FQGTGA. CDR3 amino acids: CASSSDSPDTQYF. CDR3 nucleotide sequence: TGTGCCAGCAGCTCGGACAGCCCAGATACGCAGTATTTT. Using reference TRBV7-3 and TRBJ2-3 for the parts outside the CDR3, the full variable domain is GAGVSQTPSNKVTEKGKYVELRCDPISGHTALYWYRQSLGQGPEFLIYFQGTGAADDSGLPNDRFFAVRPEGSVSTLKIQRTERGDSAVYLCASSSDSPDTQYFGPGTRLTVL.

Only one count was recorded for this clonotype. This beta chain represents an off-target read in a library built for alpha chains; its size is of limited meaning. J is TRBJ2-1 and V is TRBV6-2 or TRBV6-3, with D unclear. This CDR3 is built from 14 residues. Trimming left V 11 bases short and J 4 bases short, with 18 bases between. Per the germline V gene, CDR1 is MNHEY and CDR2 is SVGEGT. CDR3 residues: CASSATERYNEQFF. The DNA for the CDR3 is TGTGCCTCCTCGGCGACCGAACGATACAATGAGCAGTTCTTC.

This clonotype has a count of ten or more. Since the library was made to target alpha chains, this beta chain is a stray read and its abundance is not meaningful. The V and J genes are TRBV7-2 and TRBJ2-3; 12 nucleotides match TRBD2. The CDR3 length is 16 residues. Germline values: CDR1 SGHTA, CDR2 FQGNSA. V lost 3 bases and J lost 0; bases outside the gene matches: 1. The CDR3 region is CASSLGTSGSTDTQYF. DNA of the CDR3: TGTGCCAGCAGCTTGGGGACTAGCGGGAGCACAGATACGCAGTATTTT.

This clonotype turned up a few times. Found in a library prepared for alpha chains, this beta chain is an off-target read, and its abundance has little meaning. The chain is built from TRBV6-2 or TRBV6-3 and TRBJ2-3, with unresolved D. CDR1 and CDR2 from the germline V gene are MNHEY and SVGEGT. This CDR3 has 14 residues. Trimming took off 5 bases at V and 3 bases at J, with 12 bases between the two ends. The CDR3 DNA is TGTGCCAGCAGTCACCAGGTGACAACAGATACGCAGTATTTT. This translates into CASSHQVTTDTQYF.

This clonotype was seen at least ten times. With the library built for alpha chains, this beta chain is off target and its frequency is not meaningful. The J gene is TRBJ2-3, the V gene TRBV10-3; D is perhaps TRBD2 (7 bases). The CDR3 covers 17 residues. Germline CDR1 is ENHRY and CDR2 is SYGVKD. V was pared by 3 bases and J by 0 bases, with 16 bases between. CDR3: CAISDKGEGQSTDTQYF. The CDR3 nucleotides read TGTGCCATCAGTGATAAGGGGGAGGGCCAAAGCACAGATACGCAGTATTTT.